The 23 T cell receptor beta chains below come from one sample, sequenced in a study of blood T cells in healthy people across ages. Using a J-beta primer mix together with a sample-barcoded 5' primer, a second PCR was run for roughly 6 to 12 cycles. MiXCR, run by TCRdb on the 5' RACE reads, gives a single entry per CDR3 protein. This table holds around 1,500,000 distinct CDR3 sequences, over 25% found once. The sample taken for sequencing was blood. These TCRs come from a woman aged 30 to 39 in good health.

This clonotype was picked up a small number of times. The J gene is TRBJ2-7, the V gene TRBV5-6; D gene uncertain. Germline CDR1 SGHDT, CDR2 YYEEEE. This CDR3 is 14 amino acids long. Trimming shortened V by 2 bases and J by 3 bases, and 12 bases separated the two germline ends. CDR3 sequence: CASSLSSGRYEQYF. The DNA of the CDR3 is TGTGCCAGCAGCTTATCATCCGGTCGCTACGAGCAGTACTTC. Combining the CDR3 with reference TRBV5-6 and TRBJ2-7 gives the whole variable domain DAGVTQSPTHLIKTRGQQVTLRCSPKSGHDTVSWYQQALGQGPQFIFQYYEEEERQRGNFPDRFSGHQFPNYSSELNVNALLLGDSALYLCASSLSSGRYEQYFGPGTRLTVT.

This clonotype was seen more than once but under ten times. V gene TRBV5-1 combines with J gene TRBJ2-3, with 11 positions matching TRBD2. This CDR3 contains 18 residues. The J segment lost 3 bases and the V segment lost 0 bases, leaving 9 bases of the junction unmatched. The V gene's germline CDR1 is SGHRS and CDR2 YFSETQ. In DNA form, the CDR3 reads TGCGCCAGCAGCTTGGCACTAGCGGGAGAGGGATGGACAGATACGCAGTATTTT. It yields the protein CASSLALAGEGWTDTQYF.

This clonotype appeared a few times. The chain uses TRBV2 and TRBJ2-3, with unresolved D. From germline, CDR1 is SNHLY and CDR2 FYNNEI. V lost 1 base and J 4 bases, leaving 12 bases between the germline ends. The CDR3 is 15 amino acids. CDR3 DNA: TGTGCCAGCAGTGAAGAGGTAGATTCCGCAGATACGCAGTATTTT. As protein: CASSEEVDSADTQYF.

This clonotype was counted a few times. This chain joins TRBV15 and TRBJ2-1; D is possibly TRBD2 (6 bases). The CDR3 is 15 residues long. Germline CDR1 and CDR2: LNHNV and YYDKDF (reference sequence). The germline V and J ends were trimmed by 3 bases and 9 bases, with 18 bases remaining between them. CDR3 amino acids: CATSSGTRVHLEQFF. CDR3 DNA sequence: TGTGCCACCAGCAGCGGGACTCGGGTGCATCTTGAGCAGTTCTTC.

Ten or more counts support this clonotype. V is TRBV24-1 and J is TRBJ2-3; 9 nucleotides align to TRBD1. Unmatched junction bases numbered 10, after V lost 4 bases and J lost 6 bases. This CDR3 has 16 residues. Germline V gene data show CDR1 as KGHDR and CDR2 as SFDVKD. The CDR3 DNA reads TGTGCCACCAGTGACCCCGGGACAGGGAAGTCGGATACGCAGTATTTT. Translating it yields CATSDPGTGKSDTQYF.

The CDR3 is CASIIGAARGNEQFF. CDR3 coding DNA: TGTGCCAGCATAATCGGCGCGGCAAGGGGGAATGAGCAGTTCTTC. The chain combines TRBV12-3 or TRBV12-4 with TRBJ2-1; tentative D call: TRBD1 (6 bases). This CDR3 spans 15 amino acids. The ends were cut back, 7 bases at V and 7 bases at J, with 20 bases in the middle.

The gene calls are TRBV5-1 and TRBJ2-6; 7 bases agree with TRBD1. CDR1 is SGHRS and CDR2 is YFSETQ in the germline V gene. CDR3 length equals 15 residues. J was trimmed by 6 bases and V by 0 bases; bases with no gene match: 3. DNA of the CDR3: TGCGCCAGCAGCTTGGGACAGGGCCAGGCCAACGTCCTGACTTTC. It specifies CASSLGQGQANVLTF.

V gene TRBV11-2 combines with J gene TRBJ2-1; D remains ambiguous. Trimming cost V 1 base and J 6 bases, with 16 bases left between them. This CDR3 has 16 amino acids. The germline gives CDR1 SGHAT, CDR2 FQNNGV. CDR3 in amino acids: CASSLARSIDFNEQFF. The DNA of the CDR3 is TGTGCCAGCAGCTTAGCGCGTAGTATTGACTTCAATGAGCAGTTCTTC.

This clonotype was seen a few times. This rearrangement joins TRBV7-2 to TRBJ2-1, with D perhaps being TRBD1 or TRBD2 (5 bases each). CDR3 length: 17 amino acids. Deletions cut 1 base from V and 8 bases from J, with 21 bases between. The germline CDR1 and CDR2 sequences are SGHTA and FQGNSA. In DNA form, the CDR3 reads TGTGCCAGCAGCTTAGAGGGAACGAGGGGCGGACGACATGAGCAGTTCTTC. This codes for CASSLEGTRGGRHEQFF.

At least ten counts were recorded for this clonotype. The chain is built from TRBV20-1 and TRBJ2-5, with TRBD2 as a possible D gene (6 bases). The CDR3 loop spans 15 amino acids. The ends were cut back, 2 bases at V and 2 bases at J, with 15 bases in the middle. Germline V gene lookup returns CDR1 DFQATT and CDR2 SNEGSKA (reference sequence). CDR3 region: CSARIPYAGQETQYF. The DNA for the CDR3 is TGCAGTGCTAGAATCCCCTATGCGGGGCAAGAGACCCAGTACTTC.

The sample holds many counts of this clonotype. The chain combines TRBV2 with TRBJ1-2; maybe TRBD1 (5 bases). Germline CDR1 reads SNHLY; CDR2 reads FYNNEI. CDR3 size: 13 residues. V lost 5 bases, J lost 2 bases, and 9 bases lay in between. CDR3 protein: CASSPTENYGYTF. CDR3 DNA sequence: TGTGCCAGCAGTCCGACAGAGAACTATGGCTACACCTTC.

The sample holds a few counts of this clonotype. V gene TRBV6-5 combines with J gene TRBJ2-7, with TRBD1 identical over 8 bases. The CDR3 totals 13 residues. V shed 6 bases, J shed 2 bases, and the junction held 3 bases outside the gene matches. Germline CDR1 is MNHEY and CDR2 is SVGAGI. CDR3 in DNA: TGTGCCAGCAGGGCGGACAGGGCCTACGAGCAGTACTTC. Its translation: CASRADRAYEQYF.

CDR3 protein: CATSDFGTHEQYF. Here the CDR3 DNA reads TGTGCCACCAGTGATTTCGGAACCCATGAGCAGTACTTC. This chain connects TRBV24-1 to TRBJ2-7; unclear D gene. CDR1 and CDR2 from the germline V gene are KGHDR and SFDVKD. This CDR3 is built from 13 residues. The ends were cut back, 1 base at V and 7 bases at J, with 10 bases in the middle.

This clonotype was detected a few times. The rearrangement links TRBV20-1 to TRBJ2-1; D is unresolved. Germline V lookup: CDR1 DFQATT, CDR2 SNEGSKA (reference sequence). Trimming left V 6 bases short and J 0 bases short, with 9 bases between. This CDR3 has 13 amino acids. The CDR3 sequence is CSAVTFSYNEQFF. In DNA form, the CDR3 reads TGCAGTGCGGTGACTTTCTCCTACAATGAGCAGTTCTTC.

V gene TRBV12-5 combines with J gene TRBJ2-2, with 8 bases matching TRBD2. Germline V CDR1 and CDR2: LGHNT, FRNRAP. The trim removed 6 bases at V and 6 bases at J, leaving 9 bases unmatched. The CDR3 has 15 amino acids. As DNA, the CDR3 is TGTGCTAGTGGCGCAGGACTAGCCGCCGCCGGGGAGCTGTTTTTT. This translates into CASGAGLAAAGELFF.

This clonotype has just a few counts. CDR3 nucleotides: TGTGCCATCAGTGAAAGCGGGGGGGCCAATGAGCAGTTCTTC. Its translation: CAISESGGANEQFF. The chain carries TRBV10-3 and TRBJ2-1; 10 nucleotides match TRBD2. Trimming cost V 3 bases and J 6 bases; bases outside gene matches: 2. The CDR3 has 14 residues. From germline, CDR1 is ENHRY and CDR2 SYGVKD.

Notes on this clonotype: This may stem from a read error, because a much larger clone lies one nucleotide away. DNA for the CDR3: TGTGCCAGCAGTTACGAGCGGGGGGGACCTAAGCAGTACTTC. Translating gives CASSYERGGPKQYF. The chain links TRBV6-6 to TRBJ2-4, with 10 bases aligning to TRBD2. V shed 2 bases, J shed 13 bases, and the junction held 8 bases outside the gene matches. Germline CDR1 reads MNHNY; CDR2 reads SVGAGI (reference sequence). The CDR3 has 14 amino acids.

The chain joins TRBV11-2 to TRBJ2-1, with TRBD2 matching 9 bases. The CDR3 has 13 residues. Trimming took 3 bases from V and 9 from J; bases not matched to a gene: 3. CDR1 is SGHAT and CDR2 is FQNNGV in the germline V gene. The CDR3 loop is CASSLTSGPEQFF. Written as DNA, the CDR3 is TGTGCCAGCAGCTTGACTAGCGGTCCTGAGCAGTTCTTC.

This clonotype has just a few counts. This chain links TRBV7-2 with TRBJ1-2; 9 bases match TRBD1. Unmatched junction bases numbered 5, after V lost 5 bases and J lost 7 bases. The CDR3 totals 13 residues. CDR1 and CDR2 from the germline V gene are SGHTA and FQGNSA. CDR3 nucleotides: TGTGCCAGCAGCACCCCGACAGGGGGTGGCTACACCTTC. The encoded protein is CASSTPTGGGYTF.

Only a few counts were recorded for this clonotype. The chain couples TRBV18 to TRBJ1-1; no firm D call. The CDR3 runs to 14 residues. CDR1 and CDR2 from the germline V gene are KGHSH and LQKENI. Trimming stripped 3 bases from V and 3 bases from J, with 11 bases between. Written as DNA, the CDR3 is TGTGCCAGCTCACCGTTGGGGTACGACACTGAAGCTTTCTTT. Its translation is CASSPLGYDTEAFF.

V gene TRBV12-3 or TRBV12-4 combines with J gene TRBJ1-1, with D possibly matching TRBD1 (5 bases). The CDR3 has 11 amino acids. Deletions cut 6 bases from V and 10 bases from J, with 12 bases between. Here the CDR3 reads CASSLGVVAFF. CDR3 nucleotides: TGTGCCAGCAGCCTAGGGGTAGTAGCTTTCTTT.

The gene calls are TRBV5-1 and TRBJ1-3, with D unclear. V was clipped by 0 bases and J by 2 bases, with 6 bases between them. Germline CDR1 and CDR2: SGHRS and YFSETQ. This CDR3 contains 14 residues. CDR3 in amino acids: CASSLGVAGNTIYF. CDR3 nucleotides: TGCGCCAGCAGCTTGGGAGTTGCTGGAAACACCATATATTTT.

Regarding this clonotype: A much larger clone sits a single nucleotide away, making a read error possible. The chain is built from TRBV12-3 or TRBV12-4 and TRBJ2-1; 7 nucleotides line up with TRBD2. This CDR3 is built from 15 residues. The CDR3 DNA sequence: TGTGCCTGCAGTTTTATAGGCGGGAGCGGCGATGAGCAGTTCTTC. Encoded protein: CACSFIGGSGDEQFF.